This T cell receptor beta chain is from a study of T cell responses to AZD1222 COVID-19 vaccine. Data came from immunoSEQ multiplex PCR; TCRdb stores just in-frame clones and leaves some out. This table has under 300,000 clones, 93% appearing once. The CDR3 length is 13 residues. The germline CDR1 and CDR2 sequences are SGHRS and YFSETQ. V shed 7 bases, J shed 3 bases, and the junction held 5 bases outside the gene matches. This specimen consisted of peripheral blood, obtained on day 0 of AZD1222 vaccination. The sequence came from an adult in good health. This rearrangement joins TRBV5-1 to TRBJ1-1, with 8 bases lining up with TRBD1. The CDR3 loop reads CASGEQGDTEAFF. The DNA for the CDR3 is TGCGCCAGCGGAGAACAGGGGGACACTGAAGCTTTCTTT. The full variable domain, with the rest looked up from reference TRBV5-1 and TRBJ1-1, is KAGVTQTPRYLIKTRGQQVTLSCSPISGHRSVSWYQQTPGQGLQFLFEYFSETQRNKGNFPGRFSGRQFSNSRSEMNVSTLELGDSALYLCASGEQGDTEAFFGQGTRLTVV.